The 10 T cell receptor beta chains given below trace back to one sample, sequenced in a study of CD8 T cells in ankylosing spondylitis. General study points: Apparently characteristic of ankylosing spondylitis blood was a TCR beta motif (eight highly homologous variants).

No cognate antigen is known for these TCRs. MiXCR was run by TCRdb on the 5' RACE reads, yielding one entry per CDR3 protein. The table has about 840,000 distinct CDR3 sequences, 12% seen once; the top ten hold approximately 0.51%. The sample was blood, either unsorted or a sorted T cell fraction (not recorded which). These receptors originate from a male donor with ankylosing spondylitis.

This sequence joins TRBV7-9 and TRBJ2-3; tentative D call: TRBD1 (6 bases). The germline CDR1 and CDR2 sequences are SEHNR and FQNEAQ (reference sequence). The CDR3 spans 12 residues. V shed 3 bases and J shed 11 bases, with 12 bases lying between them. In nucleotides, the CDR3 is TGTGCCAGCAGCTTCCCACAGGGAGAGCAGTATTTT. The encoded protein is CASSFPQGEQYF.

CDR3 DNA sequence: TGCGCCAGCACTAGGGGGTACCAAGAGACCCAGTACTTC. Translation: CASTRGYQETQYF. This chain uses TRBV5-1 with TRBJ2-5; perhaps TRBD1 as D (6 bases). Germline CDR1 and CDR2: SGHRS and YFSETQ. This CDR3 is built from 13 residues. Trimming removed 6 bases from V and 0 bases from J, with 9 bases in between.

This clonotype was seen ten or more times. The rearrangement uses TRBV7-2 and TRBJ2-5, with TRBD2 identical over 9 bases. This CDR3 is 16 amino acids long. Germline CDR1 is SGHTA and CDR2 is FQGNSA. With 1 base clipped from V and 2 bases from J, the junction kept 5 bases outside the gene matches. The CDR3 region has the DNA TGTGCCAGCAGCTTAGTCCTAGCGGGACGGCAAGAGACCCAGTACTTC. It yields the protein CASSLVLAGRQETQYF.

The rearrangement links TRBV7-9 to TRBJ2-7; D is unclear. V lost 5 bases and J 2 bases, leaving 13 bases between the germline ends. Germline V gives CDR1 SEHNR, CDR2 FQNEAQ (reference sequence). This CDR3 is built from 14 residues. CDR3 coding DNA: TGTGCCAGCAGCCCATTCGGCCCGACCTACGAGCAGTACTTC. Amino acids: CASSPFGPTYEQYF.

V is TRBV6-1 and J is TRBJ2-1, with unresolved D. The CDR3 extends over 14 amino acids. Trimming removed 6 bases at V and 4 bases at J, with 13 bases between. Germline V gene data show CDR1 as MNHNS and CDR2 as SASEGT. The CDR3 DNA reads as TGTGCCAGCAGACGCGCGTTTAGGTACAATGAGCAGTTCTTC. Its protein product is CASRRAFRYNEQFF.

The chain recombines TRBV20-1 with TRBJ2-3, with D perhaps TRBD2 (6 bases). Germline CDR1 is DFQATT and CDR2 is SNEGSKA (reference sequence). This CDR3 spans 14 amino acids. V was clipped by 6 bases and J by 0 bases, with 13 bases between them. As DNA, the CDR3 is TGCAGTGCCTGGGACTTCCTTAGCACAGATACGCAGTATTTT. The encoded protein is CSAWDFLSTDTQYF.

This clonotype has ten or more counts. This sequence joins TRBV20-1 and TRBJ2-5; D remains ambiguous. The germline V gene has CDR1 DFQATT and CDR2 SNEGSKA (reference sequence). The CDR3 sequence is 13 residues long. The V end lost 4 bases, the J end lost 4 bases, and 13 bases lay between the germline ends. CDR3 in amino acids: CSATRSNGETQYF. CDR3 DNA sequence: TGCAGTGCTACCAGATCGAACGGAGAGACCCAGTACTTC.

This rearrangement joins TRBV6-1 to TRBJ2-7; D may be TRBD1 (6 bases). The V and J ends lost 11 bases and 2 bases respectively, with 19 bases between them. This CDR3 region has 14 residues. Per the germline V gene, CDR1 is MNHNS and CDR2 is SASEGT. Here the CDR3 reads CASQGLTVTYEQYF. CDR3 in DNA: TGTGCCTCACAGGGTCTAACAGTGACCTACGAGCAGTACTTC.

This clonotype was seen many times. CDR3 bases: TGTGCCATCAGTGAGTCCCTAAGCGGAGGCAGACTTCACACTGAAGCTTTCTTT. Its translation: CAISESLSGGRLHTEAFF. The V gene is TRBV10-3, the J gene TRBJ1-1; unclear D gene. With 0 bases removed from V and 3 bases from J, the gap between germline ends came to 20 bases. Germline V CDR1 and CDR2: ENHRY, SYGVKD. The CDR3 loop spans 18 amino acids.

The rearrangement uses TRBV12-3 or TRBV12-4 and TRBJ1-2; unclear D gene. The V and J ends lost 3 bases and 8 bases respectively, with 16 bases between them. This CDR3 contains 14 residues. This CDR3 reads CASSLYNRLTGYTF. The CDR3 DNA reads as TGTGCCAGCAGTTTGTATAACAGACTCACGGGCTACACCTTC.